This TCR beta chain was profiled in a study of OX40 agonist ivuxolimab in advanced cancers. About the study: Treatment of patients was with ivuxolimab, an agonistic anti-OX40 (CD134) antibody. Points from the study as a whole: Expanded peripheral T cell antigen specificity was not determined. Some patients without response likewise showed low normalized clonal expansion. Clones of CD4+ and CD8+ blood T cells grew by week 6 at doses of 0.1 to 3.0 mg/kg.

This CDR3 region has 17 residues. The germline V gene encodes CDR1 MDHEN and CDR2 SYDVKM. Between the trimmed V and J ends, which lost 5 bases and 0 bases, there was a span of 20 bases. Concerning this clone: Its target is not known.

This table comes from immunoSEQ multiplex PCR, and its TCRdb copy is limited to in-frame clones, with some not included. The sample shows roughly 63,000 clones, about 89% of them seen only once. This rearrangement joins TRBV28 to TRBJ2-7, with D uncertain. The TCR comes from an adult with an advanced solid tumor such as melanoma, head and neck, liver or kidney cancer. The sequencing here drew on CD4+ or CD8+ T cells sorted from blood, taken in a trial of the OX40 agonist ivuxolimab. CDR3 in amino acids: CASSPRFRGPHSYEQYF. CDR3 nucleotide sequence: TGTGCCAGCAGTCCCCGTTTTCGTGGCCCCCACTCCTACGAGCAGTACTTC.